These 20 T cell receptor beta chains came from one sample sequenced in a study of CD8 T cells in ankylosing spondylitis. Study conclusions and caveats: A TCR beta motif of 7 to 9 highly homologous variants seemed to mark ankylosing spondylitis blood.

TCRdb itself ran the 5' RACE reads through MiXCR, one entry per CDR3 protein. The repertoire has 200,000 to 250,000 distinct CDR3 sequences, about 7% of them found once; the top ten carry approximately 14%. Their recognized antigens are unknown. The sequencing input was blood, either unsorted or a sorted T cell fraction (not recorded which). These receptors all come from a male donor with ankylosing spondylitis.

This clonotype was seen many times. The V gene is TRBV4-2, the J gene TRBJ2-7, with 8 nucleotides matching TRBD2. CDR3 length equals 16 residues. Germline V CDR1 and CDR2: LGHNA, YNFKEQ. Trimming cost V 0 bases and J 7 bases; bases outside gene matches: 11. The CDR3 loop reads CASSQDLEAGVREQYF. The CDR3 bases are TGTGCCAGCAGCCAAGATTTGGAAGCGGGAGTCAGAGAGCAGTACTTC.

This clonotype occurred a few times. The chain couples TRBV20-1 to TRBJ2-6; a possible D gene is TRBD1 (6 bases). The CDR3 is made up of 18 amino acids. Germline V gene sequence: CDR1 DFQATT, CDR2 SNEGSKA (reference sequence). Trimming took 0 bases from V and 0 from J, leaving 15 bases between them. In nucleotides, the CDR3 is TGCAGTGCTAGAGATAGGGGACACCTAAACTCTGGGGCCAACGTCCTGACTTTC. Its translation: CSARDRGHLNSGANVLTF.

This clonotype was counted many times. The chain uses TRBV12-3 or TRBV12-4 and TRBJ2-7; D is unresolved. The CDR3 contains 15 residues. V was clipped by 6 bases and J by 2 bases, with 17 bases between them. For the CDR3, the DNA is TGTGCCAGCAGCTTGGGGTACATCAACACCTACGAGCAGTACTTC. Amino acid sequence: CASSLGYINTYEQYF.

This clonotype was detected ten times or more. The rearrangement uses TRBV5-1 and TRBJ1-4, with D perhaps matching TRBD1 (5 bases). CDR3 length: 14 amino acids. The ends were cut back, 2 bases at V and 7 bases at J, with 12 bases in the middle. CDR1 is SGHRS and CDR2 is YFSETQ in the germline V gene. The CDR3, as DNA: TGCGCCAGCAGCTTCGGGGGACTGTCTGAAAAACTGTTTTTT. Protein: CASSFGGLSEKLFF.

The chain is built from TRBV7-8 and TRBJ1-5; no definite D call. V was pared by 4 bases and J by 6 bases, with 13 bases between. Per the germline V gene, CDR1 is SGHVS and CDR2 is FQNEAQ. The CDR3 contains 14 residues. The CDR3 DNA sequence: TGTGCCAGCAGCTCGGACCGAAGGATTCAGCCCCAGCATTTT. This codes for CASSSDRRIQPQHF.

This sequence joins TRBV24-1 and TRBJ2-7, with a possible D match to TRBD1 (6 bases). Germline loops: CDR1 KGHDR, CDR2 SFDVKD. Trimming stripped 3 bases from V and 5 bases from J, with 16 bases between. The CDR3 length is 15 residues. The CDR3 sequence: CATSDGDNSLHEQYF. In DNA, the CDR3 is TGTGCCACCAGTGATGGGGACAATTCACTCCACGAGCAGTACTTC.

The V gene is TRBV6-1, the J gene TRBJ2-2; a weak D match, TRBD2 (5 bases). The CDR3 length is 14 residues. V was pared by 6 bases and J by 1 base, with 9 bases between. From germline, CDR1 is MNHNS and CDR2 SASEGT. CDR3 residues: CASSLALNTGELFF. In DNA, the CDR3 is TGTGCCAGCAGCCTAGCCCTGAACACCGGGGAGCTGTTTTTT.

This clonotype was recorded many times. J is TRBJ2-2 and V is TRBV28; no clear D gene. The CDR3 extends over 16 amino acids. Trimming cost V 3 bases and J 0 bases, with 11 bases left between them. CDR1 is MDHEN, CDR2 SYDVKM, per germline. The CDR3 region is CASSLNLNPNTGELFF. For the CDR3, the DNA is TGTGCCAGCAGTTTGAACCTTAATCCGAACACCGGGGAGCTGTTTTTT. Full variable domain (remainder filled in from reference TRBV28 and TRBJ2-2): DVKVTQSSRYLVKRTGEKVFLECVQDMDHENMFWYRQDPGLGLRLIYFSYDVKMKEKGDIPEGYSVSREKKERFSLILESASTNQTSMYLCASSLNLNPNTGELFFGEGSRLTVL.

The genes are TRBV6-5 and TRBJ1-2, with D uncertain. The V end lost 0 bases, the J end lost 0 bases, and 11 bases lay between the germline ends. Per the germline V gene, CDR1 is MNHEY and CDR2 is SVGAGI. The CDR3 has 16 residues. DNA of the CDR3: TGTGCCAGCAGTTACTCGGTCTACGATCCTAACTATGGCTACACCTTC. Amino acid sequence: CASSYSVYDPNYGYTF.

The chain recombines TRBV27 with TRBJ2-7, with D possibly matching TRBD1 (5 bases). The germline gives CDR1 MNHEY, CDR2 SMNVEV (reference sequence). Trimming removed 0 bases at V and 5 bases at J, with 17 bases between. The CDR3 is 16 amino acids. The CDR3 spells CASSLSVRAGIHEQYF. The CDR3 DNA reads as TGTGCCAGCAGTTTATCGGTTCGCGCAGGGATCCACGAGCAGTACTTC.

This clonotype has at least ten counts. The chain uses TRBV7-9 and TRBJ2-3; a weak D match, TRBD2 (6 bases). The germline V and J ends were trimmed by 11 bases and 1 base, with 22 bases remaining between them. CDR1 is SEHNR and CDR2 is FQNEAQ in the germline V gene (reference sequence). CDR3 length: 16 amino acids. As DNA, the CDR3 is TGTGCCGGGGGAATAGCGGAGGGCACCCGCACAGATACGCAGTATTTT. Its translation is CAGGIAEGTRTDTQYF.

This clonotype was picked up many times. The rearrangement links TRBV24-1 to TRBJ1-5; 7 bases line up with TRBD1. V dropped 4 bases and J dropped 3; count of bases not matched to a gene: 8. The CDR3 totals 16 residues. Germline V gene sequence: CDR1 KGHDR, CDR2 SFDVKD. The CDR3 nucleotides read TGTGCCACCAGTGAAACCGGGACAGAAATCAATCAGCCCCAGCATTTT. It is translated as CATSETGTEINQPQHF.

This clonotype was counted many times. The rearrangement links TRBV5-6 to TRBJ1-1; D might be TRBD1 (5 bases). CDR3 length: 15 amino acids. Trimming stripped 2 bases from V and 1 base from J, with 12 bases between. CDR1 SGHDT and CDR2 YYEEEE come from the germline V gene. The CDR3 region has the DNA TGTGCCAGCAGCTTCCTGGGACGGACGAACACTGAAGCTTTCTTT. It translates to CASSFLGRTNTEAFF.

The table lists this clonotype with many counts. CDR3 region: CASGSPLAATSNEQFF. CDR3 sequence (DNA): TGTGCCAGCGGATCCCCCCTGGCGGCTACAAGTAATGAGCAGTTCTTC. The chain employs TRBV12-3 or TRBV12-4 and TRBJ2-1; D is unresolved. V was pared by 8 bases and J by 7 bases, with 24 bases between. The length of the CDR3 is 16 residues.

This chain links TRBV19 with TRBJ1-1; D is uncertain. Per germline, CDR1 LNHDA and CDR2 SQIVND (reference sequence). The CDR3 contains 12 residues. V lost 9 bases, J lost 1 base, and 9 bases lay in between. CDR3 DNA: TGTGCCAGCCCCGGGCCGAACACTGAAGCTTTCTTT. The encoded protein is CASPGPNTEAFF.

In this sample, this clonotype turned up many times. The J gene is TRBJ1-1, the V gene TRBV12-3 or TRBV12-4; D is possibly TRBD1 (5 bases). V dropped 6 bases and J dropped 7 bases, with 12 bases sitting between them. The CDR3 consists of 12 residues. The CDR3 sequence is CASSQGPREAFF. The CDR3 coding sequence is TGTGCCAGCAGCCAGGGACCTCGTGAAGCTTTCTTT.

The sample holds many counts of this clonotype. The rearrangement links TRBV9 to TRBJ2-2; D perhaps matches TRBD1 (7 bases). V lost 4 bases to trimming and J lost 5 bases, with 18 bases between them. Germline lookup yields CDR1 SGDLS and CDR2 YYNGEE. CDR3 size: 16 residues. The CDR3 here is CASSSPRGDGTGELFF. CDR3 sequence (DNA): TGTGCCAGCAGCTCCCCCAGGGGGGACGGGACCGGGGAGCTGTTTTTT.

This clonotype turned up a few times. The chain has TRBV27 and TRBJ2-2; D might be TRBD1 or TRBD2, each matching 5 bases. Germline V gene data show CDR1 as MNHEY and CDR2 as SMNVEV (reference sequence). V dropped 6 bases and J dropped 6 bases, with 14 bases sitting between them. The CDR3 sequence is 14 residues long. The CDR3 reads CASSRPGRSGELFF. The CDR3 bases are TGTGCCAGCAGCCGACCGGGACGATCCGGGGAGCTGTTTTTT.

This clonotype was counted many times. The chain joins TRBV18 to TRBJ1-2; unclear D gene. Trimming removed 6 bases from V and 3 bases from J, with 11 bases in between. The CDR3 loop spans 13 amino acids. Looked up from germline, CDR1 is KGHSH and CDR2 is LQKENI. This CDR3 reads CASSIDGYYGYTF. CDR3 bases: TGTGCCAGCTCGATTGACGGATACTATGGCTACACCTTC. The full variable domain, rest sourced from reference TRBV18 and TRBJ1-2, is NAGVMQNPRHLVRRRGQEARLRCSPMKGHSHVYWYRQLPEEGLKFMVYLQKENIIDESGMPKERFSAEFPKEGPSILRIQQVVRGDSAAYFCASSIDGYYGYTFGSGTRLTVV.

Notes on this clonotype: This may stem from a read error, because a much larger clone lies one nucleotide away. The chain is built from TRBV4-3 and TRBJ2-3; no definite D call. In germline, CDR1 is LGHNA, CDR2 YSLEER. CDR3 size: 13 residues. CDR3 sequence: CASSPTDTDTQSF. As DNA, the CDR3 is TGCGCCAGCAGCCCGACCGACACAGATACGCAGTCTTTT.